This TCR beta chain was observed in a study of blood T cell repertoires in COVID-19. Across the whole study: COVID-19 samples collected from the United States, Italy and Spain covered acute and convalescent phases. From T cells, B-cell-depleted T cells, or PBMCs came the material, which was cDNA or gDNA.

The V gene's germline CDR1 is SGHDT and CDR2 YYEEEE. V lost 0 bases, J lost 2 bases, and 11 bases lay in between. This CDR3 region has 16 residues. Original methodology: Estimates of nucleated cell counts were drawn from the amplification of reference gene primers. Produced via immunoSEQ multiplex PCR; TCRdb's table is partial and in-frame only. From that table come the V and J calls and clone size; the DNA was used to work out D and trimming. The sample yields 150,000 to 200,000 clones, 90% seen once. V is TRBV5-6 and J is TRBJ2-2; D might be TRBD2 (6 bases). Sequenced input: peripheral blood. This receptor was obtained from a man aged 45 to 65 with acute or convalescent COVID-19. The CDR3 loop reads CASSLVGGINTGELFF. The CDR3 nucleotides are TGTGCCAGCAGCTTGGTGGGGGGAATAAACACCGGGGAGCTGTTTTTT.